Below, one T cell receptor (beta chain) is given with its context. Its antigen is unknown. Per-base qualities were not stored, and no clone one base away is much larger. The data originate from a study of cytomegalovirus exposure and HLA in healthy donors listed by TCRdb under 2017. At the level of the whole study: An earlier analysis of several hundred of the donors reported 276 Gb of sequence data and 95 million to 140 million unique TCR beta sequences obtained from around 170 million T cells. An early release covering roughly 580 HLA-typed donors comprised around 300 gigabases of sequencing data and some 79 million unique TCR sequences. Among the roughly 370 genotyped donors, approximately 76% belonged to the genetic ancestry cluster associated with self-reported Caucasian donors. The study was designed to test whether signatures of past pathogen exposure could be identified by cataloging public T cell receptors. The study used immunosequencing to profile the T cell repertoires of more than 650 subjects and linked those repertoires to cytomegalovirus serostatus. A separate validation cohort of approximately 130 different subjects was used in addition to the roughly 670-subject first cohort. To predict cytomegalovirus infection status, the study combined high-throughput TCR immunosequencing, statistical association of individual TCRs with disease status, and machine learning. A later analysis re-examined previously published TCR beta repertoires from 610 or so donors and added high-resolution HLA genotyping to investigate patterns of TCR occurrence. Rather than drawing on any new phenotypic data, the later analysis identified candidate immune exposures from TCR beta sequences and the way those sequences occurred across donors. An earlier analysis of 587 of the donors used high-throughput TCR beta sequencing to judge whether each TCR beta V gene segment behaved as functional or pseudogenic. Donor age, sex, ethnicity and CMV serostatus were compiled alongside the repertoire data. In a later genetic analysis, genome-wide SNP genotypes for 398 of the 666 donors were used, and that subset was treated as a discovery cohort. All discovery cohort repertoires had been generated on a single sequencing platform. HLA typing covered class I and class II loci at four-digit resolution. The number of typed donors differed by locus: roughly 620-640 for A, B, C, DRB1 and DQB1; 522 for DQA1; over 600 for DPA1; and about 450 for DPB1. About five DR-DQ haplotypes were treated as single units for association and clustering because of strong linkage in the cohort. Among some 410 genotyped donors of the cohort, an average of roughly 230,000 unique TCR beta nucleotide sequences was sequenced per donor, of which about 19% were non-productive.

Points the paper makes about the study in general: A further reported finding was that TCR beta sequences accurately predicted the HLA-A and HLA-B alleles for most subjects in the first cohort. CMV serostatus was the only immune exposure information available for the cohort. Because counts were too low, some 16 rarely observed V segments, including chromosome 9 orphons, were excluded from the earlier analysis of some 540 of the donors. Three of the identified cytomegalovirus-associated TCR beta chains were confirmed in vitro to be specific for cytomegalovirus antigens. Some IMGT-functional V segments, including TRBV6-2 and TRBV6-3, could not be distinguished by the 87-base-pair reads and were therefore excluded. In an earlier analysis of 450 to 750 of the donors, most TCR beta V segments appeared in productive rearrangements about 87% or about 30% of the time, broadly matching IMGT annotations. A later genetic analysis associated a missense DCLRE1C variant with V-gene and J-gene trimming of TCR beta chains, and an independent cohort replicated the association. According to a later analysis, most CMV-associated TCR beta chains appeared to be HLA-restricted, and the HLA associations seemed to be driven largely by CMV exposure. Because HLA typing was unavailable for some donors at each locus, only the typed subset was used in association tests. A cluster of highly shared sequence variants was judged likely to be a technical artifact of the sequencing pipeline. A total of 164 TCR beta chains were listed by the study as associated with cytomegalovirus. A later analysis associated 16,951 TCR beta sequences with specific HLA alleles at a false discovery rate of 0.05. Compared with equally common non-associated chains, HLA-associated TCR beta chains in a later analysis were more clonally expanded and had lower generation probabilities. In this cohort, only TCR beta chains were sequenced, and detectable features were limited by the absence of alpha or paired-chain data. A later analysis reported that several top co-occurrence clusters appeared linked to parvovirus B19, influenza, CMV and Epstein-Barr virus. According to a later genetic analysis, donors in an Asian-associated ancestry cluster had fewer N-insertions in productive TCRs than the approximately 710-donor mean. In both the original and validation cohorts, the classifier was reported to diagnose cytomegalovirus status with high specificity and sensitivity. According to the authors, the approach could potentially be generalized to other disease states and immunological phenotypes. Presence/absence analyses assumed roughly uniform sequencing depth across donors, an assumption that may not hold. When HLA alleles, especially DR and DQ, strongly co-occurred, TCR associations were difficult to assign to individual alleles. In a later analysis, TCR association rates were found to vary across HLA loci, with the most associated TCRs seen for DRB1 alleles and the fewest for HLA-C alleles. Most TCR sequences were seen in very few donors, while some public TCRs were found in many individuals. Correlated functional status among segregating V segments might be attributable to linkage disequilibrium, but an unknown experimental factor could not be ruled out.

Receptor amplification or capture employed the immunoSEQ multiplex PCR assay. For the multiplex PCR, a mixture combining 60 forward primers for TCR Vbeta segments and 13 reverse primers for TCR Jbeta segments was used. Amplification of the CDR3 region of rearranged TCR beta genes was performed with a multiplex PCR assay on genomic DNA. On the Illumina HiSeq System, the amplified TCR beta libraries were sequenced as 87-base-pair reads. The source study handled its data this way. A later analysis tallied about 77 million unique TCR beta chains across the 666 repertoires, and about 10 million of those chains were shared by two or more donors. Raw reads were error-corrected and collapsed into unique sequences with a nearest-neighbor algorithm that merged closely related sequences to remove PCR and sequencing errors. To assign V, D and J gene segments, CDR3 sequences were aligned to IMGT reference sequences. For a sequence to be retained, at least a six-nucleotide match to both a V gene segment and a J gene segment was required. Rearrangements were classified as productive when the CDR3 lacked stop codons and remained in frame with V and J, and all other rearrangements were classified as non-productive. Following IMGT convention, CDR3 was defined as the stretch from the second conserved V-encoded cysteine to the conserved J-encoded phenylalanine. The earlier analysis of a few hundred of the donors excluded sequences that lacked an unambiguous match to a single V gene segment. In an earlier analysis of approximately 550 of the donors, V segments were called functional above 56.7% productive rearrangements and were called segregating when the between-donor standard deviation exceeded 5%. A statistical classification framework was built to diagnose cytomegalovirus status from the catalog of TCR beta chain sequences. In a later analysis, TCR nucleotide sequences were compared against IMGT/GENE-DB human TR gene sequences so that V and J genes could be assigned. A later analysis assigned CDR3 sequences and most-parsimonious VDJ recombination scenarios with the TCRdist pipeline. In a later analysis, every TCR beta chain was defined by the combination of its CDR3 amino acid sequence and its V-gene family, and reads without a unique V-gene family were dropped. As a way to deal with suspected cross-contamination and a sequencing artifact, a later analysis dropped 500 to 700 nucleotide sequences that were highly shared and had low generation probability. In a later analysis, a clonal expansion index was calculated for each public chain from normalized within-repertoire ranks of inferred template counts. Generation probabilities in a later analysis came from a VDJ recombination model fitted to out-of-frame rearrangements, and those results were checked against IGoR. Hypergeometric tests were used in a later analysis to score TCR-TCR, TCR-HLA and TCR-CMV co-occurrence, with a repertoire-size bias correction applied to the TCR pairs. False discovery rates were estimated in a later analysis by permuting HLA or CMV assignments 20 times. A later analysis grouped co-occurring TCRs with DBSCAN, adding TCRdist sequence similarity when clustering within HLA-allele-positive subsets. Repertoires with fewer than 30,000 or more than 120,000 public chains were left out of co-occurrence clustering, as were about 5 repertoires with anomalous nucleotide sharing. Entries here come from immuneACCESS through TCRdb and include only in-frame sequences with V and J called. Some clones fail to appear in such tables; in the studies checked, an unresolved V gene covers under half of the shortfall, and the cause of the remainder is unknown. V and J calls and clone size come straight from that table; D and trimming were deduced from the DNA. For this sample the table gives about 140,000 clones, of which 9.4% were detected only once. Less than 2% of the sample rests with the top ten.

Based on the germline V gene, the CDR1 and CDR2 sequences are MDHEN and SYDVKM. Deletion took 4 bases off V and 5 bases off J, with a span of 8 bases between the germline ends. Taken from cysteine to phenylalanine, the CDR3 has 12 residues. The kept DNA is CDR3 alone, 36 bases in frame from the first base. The cohort comprised around 690 healthy bone marrow donors. Cohort members were all nominally healthy when sampled, although unrecorded immune exposures were likely present. The donor was CMV seronegative and was included in the group of a few hundred seronegative cohort members. Each donor provided a peripheral blood sample, and peripheral blood mononuclear cells were used for TCR beta sequencing. Genomic DNA extraction from the blood cell samples was performed with the Qiagen DNeasy Blood Extraction Kit.

This sequence uses TRBV28 and TRBJ1-2; the D gene identity is not certain. The specimen sequenced was PBMCs. This TCR was sampled from a male donor in good health and CMV-seronegative. The CDR3 reads as follows: CASSWREYGYTF. Read as DNA, the sequence is TGTGCCAGCAGTTGGAGGGAGTATGGCTACACCTTC.